The next 27 T cell receptor beta chains were all read from a single sample in a study of blood T cell repertoires in COVID-19. The table came from immunoSEQ multiplex PCR; TCRdb's copy has only in-frame clones and leaves some out. The table lists about 14,000 clones, about 88% of them singletons. Material: peripheral blood. All receptors come from a man aged 55-75 years with acute or convalescent COVID-19.

The CDR3 DNA reads TGTGCCAGCTCACTTCTAGCGGGAGAGGTCGGGGAGCTGTTTTTT. Translating it yields CASSLLAGEVGELFF. V and J are TRBV18 and TRBJ2-2, with TRBD2 matching 10 bases. V dropped 4 bases and J dropped 7; count of bases not matched to a gene: 6. Germline V lookup: CDR1 KGHSH, CDR2 LQKENI. The CDR3 contains 15 residues.

The chain employs TRBV24-1 and TRBJ2-5, with TRBD1 matching over 9 bases. After removal of 3 bases from V and 2 bases from J, the junction contained 3 bases not matched to a gene. Germline V gene sequence: CDR1 KGHDR, CDR2 SFDVKD. This CDR3 contains 15 residues. CDR3 residues: CATSDPGQGQETQYF. As DNA, the CDR3 is TGTGCCACCAGTGATCCGGGACAGGGTCAAGAGACCCAGTACTTC.

The chain recombines TRBV5-5 with TRBJ1-5, with TRBD1 identical over 8 bases. The ends lost 1 base at V and 2 bases at J; junction bases unmatched: 5. Germline loops: CDR1 SGHKS, CDR2 YYEKEE (reference sequence). This CDR3 is 16 amino acids long. The CDR3 DNA is TGTGCCAGCAGCTTGAACACAGGGGGAGGCAATCAGCCCCAGCATTTT. This translates into CASSLNTGGGNQPQHF.

The chain combines TRBV3-1 (or the pseudogene TRBV3-2) with TRBJ2-3; D remains ambiguous. This CDR3 has 13 amino acids. Germline V gene lookup returns CDR1 LGHDT and CDR2 YNNKEL (reference sequence). V lost 1 base, J lost 6 bases, and 8 bases lay in between. The CDR3 bases are TGTGCCAGCAGCCAAGTTGGTCGGGATACGCAGTATTTT. Protein sequence: CASSQVGRDTQYF.

This chain links TRBV6-2 or TRBV6-3 with TRBJ1-2; D is ambiguous. The V end was cut by 2 bases, the J end by 6 bases, with 13 bases between. The CDR3 has 14 amino acids. Germline assignment: CDR1 MNHEY and CDR2 SVGEGT. CDR3 DNA sequence: TGTGCCAGCAGTTACGGGCCGGCCATCGATGGCTACACCTTC. This translates into CASSYGPAIDGYTF.

The table lists this clone with a few counts. V and J are TRBV5-6 and TRBJ1-5, with D perhaps matching TRBD1 (6 bases). This CDR3 contains 15 residues. The germline gives CDR1 SGHDT, CDR2 YYEEEE. Trimming removed 1 base from V and 1 base from J, with 9 bases in between. The CDR3 loop is CASSLRGASNQPQHF. The CDR3, as DNA: TGTGCCAGCAGCTTGCGGGGGGCGAGCAATCAGCCCCAGCATTTT.

This chain connects TRBV5-4 to TRBJ2-7, with 7 bases matching TRBD1. CDR1 and CDR2 (germline): SGHNT, YYREEE (reference sequence). CDR3 length equals 14 residues. Trimming at V came to 2 bases and at J to 3 bases, leaving 5 bases not matched to a gene. CDR3 loop: CASSFGTVHYEQYF. The CDR3 region has the DNA TGTGCCAGCAGCTTTGGGACAGTCCACTACGAGCAGTACTTC. Full variable domain (missing parts from reference TRBV5-4 and TRBJ2-7): ETGVTQSPTHLIKTRGQQVTLRCSSQSGHNTVSWYQQALGQGPQFIFQYYREEENGRGNFPPRFSGLQFPNYSSELNVNALELDDSALYLCASSFGTVHYEQYFGPGTRLTVT.

The chain joins TRBV28 to TRBJ1-4; a weak D match, TRBD1 (5 bases). The CDR3 runs 14 residues. CDR1 and CDR2 (germline): MDHEN, SYDVKM. V was clipped by 7 bases and J by 8 bases, with 17 bases between them. The CDR3 loop reads CASIPSGEGEKLFF. The CDR3 DNA sequence: TGTGCCAGCATCCCCAGCGGGGAGGGGGAAAAACTGTTTTTT.

On this clone itself: Other nucleotide sequences from this sample produce the same CDR3. The chain recombines TRBV5-8 with TRBJ2-7, with TRBD2 matching over 8 bases. Per germline, CDR1 SGHTS and CDR2 YDEGEE. V shed 3 bases, J shed 4 bases, and the junction held 6 bases outside the gene matches. This CDR3 contains 14 residues. CDR3 sequence reads: CASSYNGREYEQYF. The CDR3 coding sequence is TGTGCCAGCAGCTACAACGGGAGGGAATACGAGCAGTACTTC.

The V gene is TRBV6-4, the J gene TRBJ2-1, with 9 bases lining up with TRBD1. Looked up from germline, CDR1 is MRHNA and CDR2 is SNTAGT. The CDR3 runs 16 residues. Losses at the gene ends were 5 bases for V and 6 bases for J; bases not matched to a gene: 11. CDR3 sequence: CASSILPGQGSNEQFF. The DNA for the CDR3 is TGTGCCAGCAGTATCCTACCGGGACAGGGAAGCAATGAGCAGTTCTTC.

The chain uses TRBV15 and TRBJ2-1; TRBD2 matches at 12 bases. Per the germline V gene, CDR1 is LNHNV and CDR2 is YYDKDF (reference sequence). With V trimmed by 0 bases and J by 6 bases, 15 bases remained unmatched. CDR3 length: 20 amino acids. CDR3 residues: CATSRDLPSGRGKIVNEQFF. CDR3 DNA: TGTGCCACCAGCAGAGATTTGCCTAGCGGGAGGGGGAAGATTGTCAATGAGCAGTTCTTC.

The chain uses TRBV14 and TRBJ2-1; 8 bases agree with TRBD2. Trimming took 0 bases from V and 4 from J; bases not matched to a gene: 14. CDR3 size: 19 residues. Germline CDR1 reads SGHDN; CDR2 reads FVKESK. The CDR3 DNA follows: TGTGCCAGCAGCCAAGACCCTAAGCGGGAGCGGGGACCTTACAATGAGCAGTTCTTC. This gives the protein CASSQDPKRERGPYNEQFF.

The chain has TRBV27 and TRBJ2-7, with D possibly being TRBD1 (5 bases). The CDR3 is 13 residues long. The germline gives CDR1 MNHEY, CDR2 SMNVEV (reference sequence). V shed 3 bases and J shed 4 bases, with 10 bases lying between them. Here the CDR3 reads CASSFSRAYEQYF. Written as DNA, the CDR3 is TGTGCCAGCAGTTTTTCCAGGGCTTACGAGCAGTACTTC.

This clone was detected once. This rearrangement joins TRBV7-9 to TRBJ2-2; TRBD2 matches 10 bases. CDR1 and CDR2 from the germline V gene are SEHNR and FQNEAQ (reference sequence). J gave up 5 bases and V 5 bases, and 8 bases lay outside the gene matches. The CDR3 is 16 residues long. The CDR3 nucleotides read TGTGCCAGCAGCCCCCCGGGGACTAGCGTTACCGGGGAGCTGTTTTTT. Translated, it gives CASSPPGTSVTGELFF.

V is TRBV27 and J is TRBJ1-1; 7 nucleotides align to TRBD1. The CDR3 consists of 11 residues. Germline V gives CDR1 MNHEY, CDR2 SMNVEV (reference sequence). V dropped 3 bases and J dropped 9; count of bases not matched to a gene: 1. The CDR3 reads CASSFRGKAFF. Written as DNA, the CDR3 is TGTGCCAGCAGTTTCAGGGGGAAAGCTTTCTTT.

The chain carries TRBV7-2 and TRBJ2-2, with TRBD2 identical over 13 bases. Germline V gene lookup returns CDR1 SGHTA and CDR2 FQGNSA. Trimming took 4 bases from V and 5 from J; bases not matched to a gene: 10. The CDR3 length is 18 residues. The CDR3 DNA sequence: TGTGCCAGCAGCTCCGAGGCTGGACTAGCGGGAGAGACCGGGGAGCTGTTTTTT. It encodes CASSSEAGLAGETGELFF. Complete variable domain (other parts from reference TRBV7-2 and TRBJ2-2): GAGVSQSPSNKVTEKGKDVELRCDPISGHTALYWYRQSLGQGLEFLIYFQGNSAPDKSGLPSDRFSAERTGGSVSTLTIQRTQQEDSAVYLCASSSEAGLAGETGELFFGEGSRLTVL.

This chain connects TRBV19 to TRBJ1-5, with D possibly TRBD1 on 5 matching bases. Between the trimmed V and J ends, which lost 3 bases and 6 bases, there was a span of 18 bases. The CDR3 length is 16 residues. CDR1 is LNHDA, CDR2 SQIVND, per germline (reference sequence). CDR3 nucleotide sequence: TGTGCCAGTAGTATGGGGGTCGGGGGAAGTTTTCAGCCCCAGCATTTT. Residues: CASSMGVGGSFQPQHF.

The rearrangement joins TRBV5-1 to TRBJ2-3; no clear D gene. The CDR3 has 15 residues. CDR1 SGHRS and CDR2 YFSETQ come from the germline V gene. V shed 1 base and J shed 2 bases, with 11 bases lying between them. The CDR3: CASSLPYRITDTQYF. The CDR3 nucleotides read TGCGCCAGCAGCTTGCCATACAGAATCACAGATACGCAGTATTTT. The variable domain in full, with the rest retrieved from reference TRBV5-1 and TRBJ2-3, is KAGVTQTPRYLIKTRGQQVTLSCSPISGHRSVSWYQQTPGQGLQFLFEYFSETQRNKGNFPGRFSGRQFSNSRSEMNVSTLELGDSALYLCASSLPYRITDTQYFGPGTRLTVL.

The J gene is TRBJ2-1, the V gene TRBV4-1, with 12 nucleotides matching TRBD2. The CDR3 is 18 amino acids. The junction had 14 bases not matched to a gene; V was cut back by 4 bases and J by 7 bases. CDR1 and CDR2 from the germline V gene are MGHRA and YSYEKL. This CDR3 is CASSLTLGLAGLWNEQFF. The CDR3 nucleotides read TGCGCCAGCAGCCTTACCCTAGGACTAGCGGGGCTGTGGAATGAGCAGTTCTTC.

J is TRBJ1-2 and V is TRBV9, with TRBD1 identical over 7 bases. J gave up 3 bases and V 3 bases, and 5 bases lay outside the gene matches. The germline gives CDR1 SGDLS, CDR2 YYNGEE. The CDR3 has 14 amino acids. The CDR3 here is CASSDPGGDYGYTF. The CDR3 DNA is TGTGCCAGCAGCGATCCAGGGGGTGACTATGGCTACACCTTC.

The J gene is TRBJ1-1, the V gene TRBV6-5; D unclear. Deletions cut 6 bases from V and 5 bases from J, with 10 bases between. There are 12 residues in the CDR3. Looked up from germline, CDR1 is MNHEY and CDR2 is SVGAGI. CDR3 loop: CASSSTGTEAFF. CDR3 DNA sequence: TGTGCCAGCAGCTCCACGGGGACTGAAGCTTTCTTT.

This chain connects TRBV7-2 to TRBJ1-2, with D perhaps matching TRBD1 (6 bases). The length of the CDR3 is 16 residues. The germline V gene encodes CDR1 SGHTA and CDR2 FQGNSA. V gave up 1 base and J gave up 4 bases, with 16 bases separating them. This CDR3 reads CASSLVSDRFSYGYTF. The CDR3 DNA is TGTGCCAGCAGCTTAGTTAGCGACAGGTTCAGCTATGGCTACACCTTC.

A remark on this clone: It is unclear where the CDR3 begins or ends on the DNA, so no DNA is shown, and the CDR3 is as TCRdb lists it. This rearrangement joins TRBV10-2 to TRBJ2-1; the table's TRBD2 call for D was not verified on the DNA. Including both end residues, the CDR3 is 14 amino acids long. CDR1 is WSHSY and CDR2 is SAAADI in the germline V gene. CDR3 sequence reads: CASILAGGYNEQFF.

This clone was counted once. The rearrangement links TRBV3-1 (or the pseudogene TRBV3-2) to TRBJ2-7; 8 bases line up with TRBD1. CDR1 and CDR2 (germline): LGHDT, YNNKEL (reference sequence). This CDR3 spans 15 amino acids. V gave up 4 bases and J gave up 0 bases; unmatched junction bases: 5. CDR3 coding DNA: TGTGCCAGCAGCCCCGGGACAGGCCCCTCCTACGAGCAGTACTTC. It is translated as CASSPGTGPSYEQYF.

The sample holds a few counts of this clone. V usage is TRBV7-3 and J usage is TRBJ1-3; 7 bases are shared with TRBD1. Germline V CDR1 and CDR2: SGHTA, FQGTGA. V gave up 5 bases and J gave up 1 base; unmatched junction bases: 5. CDR3 length equals 15 residues. The CDR3 spells CASSLTGDSGNTIYF. CDR3 sequence (DNA): TGTGCCAGCAGCCTCACAGGGGATTCTGGAAACACCATATATTTT. Supplemented by reference TRBV7-3 and TRBJ1-3, the full variable domain reads GAGVSQTPSNKVTEKGKYVELRCDPISGHTALYWYRQSLGQGPEFLIYFQGTGAADDSGLPNDRFFAVRPEGSVSTLKIQRTERGDSAVYLCASSLTGDSGNTIYFGEGSWLTVV.

The chain combines TRBV2 with TRBJ1-5; no reliable D call. There are 14 residues in the CDR3. Trimming took off 3 bases at V and 0 bases at J, with 6 bases between the two ends. Germline CDR1 reads SNHLY; CDR2 reads FYNNEI. Here the CDR3 DNA reads TGTGCCAGCAGTGATCGGGATAGCAATCAGCCCCAGCATTTT. Translating it yields CASSDRDSNQPQHF.

The V call is TRBV5-5, the J call TRBJ1-6, with TRBD1 as a possible D gene (5 bases). V shed 0 bases and J shed 8 bases, with 6 bases lying between them. CDR1 SGHKS and CDR2 YYEKEE come from the germline V gene (reference sequence). The CDR3 extends over 13 amino acids. CDR3 protein: CASSLGGDSPLHF. Written as DNA, the CDR3 is TGTGCCAGCAGCTTGGGGGGGGATTCACCCCTCCACTTT.